This T cell receptor beta chain was captured by sequencing in a study of blood T cell repertoires in COVID-19 (dated by TCRdb to 2018 to 2020). At the level of the whole study: Collaborator samples came from the United States, Italy and Spain and covered acute and convalescent phases of COVID-19. Where available, HLA class I and class II types were taken from metadata supplied by the sample provider and were not determined by assay-based typing. The repertoires were released in a freely available public database meant as a resource for research on the immune response to SARS-CoV-2. The prospective study material was composed of cDNA or gDNA derived from T cells, B-cell-depleted T cells, or PBMCs. Deeply sampled blood TCRbeta repertoires from subjects exposed to, actively infected with, or recovered from COVID-19 were included in the dataset. The samples were drawn from two sources: the first 160 participants of the ongoing ImmuneRACE study, and 1,000 to 1,500 subjects contributed by 6 global collaborators. A de-identified subject ID, COVID-19 status, age in years and sex were almost always included in the sample metadata. Overall study results and their limits: The amount of clinical and demographic metadata varied by source and participant and was provided uncurated.

Regarding this clone: Its antigen remains unidentified. One base away there is no much larger clone; base qualities are not given.

TCRbeta CDR3 regions were amplified from genomic DNA by means of the immunoSEQ Assay, a bias-controlled multiplex PCR. In the source study's methods: The number of nucleated cells in each sample was estimated from the amplification of reference gene primers within the assay. To quantify the absolute abundance of each unique TCRbeta CDR3 rearrangement, sequence reads were collapsed and filtered. Productive Simpson clonality was computed per sample as the square root of Simpson's diversity index over productive rearrangements. Imported from immuneACCESS, the table was reduced by TCRdb to in-frame sequences with V and J called. These copies leave out some clones; in studies compared against another copy, an unresolved V gene accounts for under half, and the cause of the remainder is not known. V, J and clone size reflect that table, while D and trimming were determined from the DNA. This sample holds fewer than 250,000 clones; roughly 82% were observed only once. The biggest ten clones account for approximately 4.8% of the sample.

The collaborating institutions used their own protocols to collect whole blood in K2EDTA tubes. For TCRbeta analysis, collaborators shipped samples in one of three forms: frozen whole blood, isolated PBMCs, or DNA extracted from either of those sample types. The V end loses 6 bases and the J end loses 2 bases, and a stretch of 19 bases separates them. The germline V gene sets CDR1 to SGHVS and CDR2 to FQNEAQ. Counted from cysteine to phenylalanine, this CDR3 has 16 amino acids. Only the CDR3 part of the read is kept: 48 bases, read in frame from the first base. The clonotype comes from a woman aged 70-85 years with acute or convalescent COVID-19. The sequence links TRBV7-8 to TRBJ2-5; the best D guess is TRBD1, with 6 bases matching. The sample taken for sequencing was peripheral blood. The DNA reads TGTGCCAGCAGTTTACGCTCCGGGACAACTCAAGAGACCCAGTACTTC. Its translation is CASSLRSGTTQETQYF.